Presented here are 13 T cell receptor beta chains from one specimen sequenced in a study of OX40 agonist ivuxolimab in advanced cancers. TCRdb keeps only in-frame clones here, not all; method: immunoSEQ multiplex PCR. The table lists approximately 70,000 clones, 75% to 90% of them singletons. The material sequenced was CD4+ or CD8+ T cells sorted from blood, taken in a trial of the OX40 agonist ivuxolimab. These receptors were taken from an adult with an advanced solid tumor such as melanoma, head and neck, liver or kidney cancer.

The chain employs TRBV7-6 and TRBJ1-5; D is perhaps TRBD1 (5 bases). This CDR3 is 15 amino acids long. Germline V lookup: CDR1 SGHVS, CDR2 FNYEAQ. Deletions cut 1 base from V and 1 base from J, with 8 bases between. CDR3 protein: CASSLVGGSNQPQHF. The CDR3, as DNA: TGTGCCAGCAGCTTAGTTGGGGGGAGCAATCAGCCCCAGCATTTT.

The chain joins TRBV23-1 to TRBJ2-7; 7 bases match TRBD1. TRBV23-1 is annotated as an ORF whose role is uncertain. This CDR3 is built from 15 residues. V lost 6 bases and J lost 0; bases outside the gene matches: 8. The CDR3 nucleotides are TGCGCCAGCAGCGCTAGGGACAGCCACTCCTACGAGCAGTACTTC. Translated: CASSARDSHSYEQYF.

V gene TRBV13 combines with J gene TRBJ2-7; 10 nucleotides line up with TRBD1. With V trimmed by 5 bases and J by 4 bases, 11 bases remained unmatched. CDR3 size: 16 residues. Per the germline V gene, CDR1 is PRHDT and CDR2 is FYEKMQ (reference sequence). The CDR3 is CASSASGTGDGYEQYF. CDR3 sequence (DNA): TGTGCCAGCAGCGCCTCCGGGACAGGGGATGGGTACGAGCAGTACTTC.

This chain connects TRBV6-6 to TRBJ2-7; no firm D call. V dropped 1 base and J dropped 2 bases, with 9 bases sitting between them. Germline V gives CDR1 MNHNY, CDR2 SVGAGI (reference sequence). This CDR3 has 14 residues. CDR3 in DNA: TGTGCCAGCAGTTACTATGCAGATCCCTACGAGCAGTACTTC. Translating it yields CASSYYADPYEQYF.

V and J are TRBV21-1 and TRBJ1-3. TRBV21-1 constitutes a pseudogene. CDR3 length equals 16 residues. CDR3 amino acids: CASSRGVKGSGNTIYF. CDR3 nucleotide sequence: TGTGCCAGCAGCCGAGGGGTAAAGGGATCAGGAAACACCATATATTTT.

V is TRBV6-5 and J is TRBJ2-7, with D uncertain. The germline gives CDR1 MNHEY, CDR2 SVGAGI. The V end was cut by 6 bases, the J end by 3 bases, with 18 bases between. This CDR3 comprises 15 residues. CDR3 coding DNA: TGTGCCAGCAGCCTGCAGGCAGCTTCTTACTACGAGCAGTACTTC. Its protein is CASSLQAASYYEQYF.

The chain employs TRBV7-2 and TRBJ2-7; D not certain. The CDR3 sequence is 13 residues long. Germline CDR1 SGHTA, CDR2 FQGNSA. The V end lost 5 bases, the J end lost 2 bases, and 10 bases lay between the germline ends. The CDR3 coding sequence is TGTGCCAGCAGCCCCGTCGTGACCTACGAGCAGTACTTC. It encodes CASSPVVTYEQYF.

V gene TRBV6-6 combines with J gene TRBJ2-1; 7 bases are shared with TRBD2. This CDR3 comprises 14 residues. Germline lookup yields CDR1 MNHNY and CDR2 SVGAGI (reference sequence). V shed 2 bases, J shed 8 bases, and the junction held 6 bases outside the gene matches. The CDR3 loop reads CASSYPFRGDEQFF. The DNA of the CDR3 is TGTGCCAGCAGTTACCCGTTTCGGGGGGATGAGCAGTTCTTC.

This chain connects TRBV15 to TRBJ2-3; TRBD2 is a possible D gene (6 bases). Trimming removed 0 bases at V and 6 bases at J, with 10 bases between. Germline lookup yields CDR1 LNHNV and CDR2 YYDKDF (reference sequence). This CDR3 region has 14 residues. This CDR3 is CATSRDRGSDTQYF. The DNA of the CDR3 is TGTGCCACCAGCAGAGATCGGGGGTCCGATACGCAGTATTTT.

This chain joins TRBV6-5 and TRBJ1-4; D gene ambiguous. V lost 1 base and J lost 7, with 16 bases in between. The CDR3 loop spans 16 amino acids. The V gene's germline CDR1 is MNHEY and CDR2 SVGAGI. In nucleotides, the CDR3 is TGTGCCAGCAGTTACTTCAGTTCCGGGCGCGGTGAAAAACTGTTTTTT. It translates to CASSYFSSGRGEKLFF.

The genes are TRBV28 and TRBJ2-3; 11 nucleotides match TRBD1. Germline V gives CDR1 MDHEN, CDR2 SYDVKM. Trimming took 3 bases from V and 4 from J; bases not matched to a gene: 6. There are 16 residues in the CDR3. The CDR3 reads CASSFSGTGGPDTQYF. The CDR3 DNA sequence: TGTGCCAGCAGTTTTTCCGGGACAGGGGGGCCAGATACGCAGTATTTT. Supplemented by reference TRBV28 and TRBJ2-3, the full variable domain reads DVKVTQSSRYLVKRTGEKVFLECVQDMDHENMFWYRQDPGLGLRLIYFSYDVKMKEKGDIPEGYSVSREKKERFSLILESASTNQTSMYLCASSFSGTGGPDTQYFGPGTRLTVL.

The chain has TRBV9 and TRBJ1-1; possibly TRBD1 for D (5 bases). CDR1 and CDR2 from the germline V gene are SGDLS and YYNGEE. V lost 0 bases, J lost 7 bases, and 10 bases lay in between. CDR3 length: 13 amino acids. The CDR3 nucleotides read TGTGCCAGCAGCGTAGGGGACGGAATTGAAGCTTTCTTT. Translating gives CASSVGDGIEAFF.

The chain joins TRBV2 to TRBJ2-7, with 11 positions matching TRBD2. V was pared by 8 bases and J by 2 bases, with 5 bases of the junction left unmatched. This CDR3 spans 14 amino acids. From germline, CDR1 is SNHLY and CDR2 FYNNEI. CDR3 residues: CASLGTSGAYEQYF. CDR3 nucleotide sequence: TGTGCCAGCCTAGGGACTAGCGGCGCCTACGAGCAGTACTTC.